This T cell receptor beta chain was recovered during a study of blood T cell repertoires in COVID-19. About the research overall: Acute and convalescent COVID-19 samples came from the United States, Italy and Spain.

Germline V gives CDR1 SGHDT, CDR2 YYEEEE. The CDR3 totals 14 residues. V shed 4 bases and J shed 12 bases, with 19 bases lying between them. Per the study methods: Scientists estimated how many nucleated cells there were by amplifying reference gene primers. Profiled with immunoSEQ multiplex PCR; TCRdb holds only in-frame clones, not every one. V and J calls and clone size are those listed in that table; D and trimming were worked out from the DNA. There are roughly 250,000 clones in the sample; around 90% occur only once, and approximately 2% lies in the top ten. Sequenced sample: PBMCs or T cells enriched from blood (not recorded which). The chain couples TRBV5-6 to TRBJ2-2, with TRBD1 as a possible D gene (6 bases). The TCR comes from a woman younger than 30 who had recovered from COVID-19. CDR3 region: CASSKHRVVGKLFF. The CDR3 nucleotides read TGTGCCAGCAGCAAACACAGGGTAGTGGGGAAGCTGTTTTTT.